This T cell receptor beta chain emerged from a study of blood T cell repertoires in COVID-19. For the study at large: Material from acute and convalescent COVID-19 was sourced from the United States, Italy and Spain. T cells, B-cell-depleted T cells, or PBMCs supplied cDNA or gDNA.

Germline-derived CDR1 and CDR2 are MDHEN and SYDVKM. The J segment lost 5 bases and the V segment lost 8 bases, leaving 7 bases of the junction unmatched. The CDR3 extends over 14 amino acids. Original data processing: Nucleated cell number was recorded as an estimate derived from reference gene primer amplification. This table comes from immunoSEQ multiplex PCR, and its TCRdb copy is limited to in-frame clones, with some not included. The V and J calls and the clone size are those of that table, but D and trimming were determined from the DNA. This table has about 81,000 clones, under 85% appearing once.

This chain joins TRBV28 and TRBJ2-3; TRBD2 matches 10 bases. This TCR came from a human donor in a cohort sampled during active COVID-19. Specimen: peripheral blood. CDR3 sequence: CASESGGAGDTQYF. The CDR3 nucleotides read TGTGCCAGCGAAAGCGGGGGGGCCGGAGATACGCAGTATTTT.